This T cell receptor beta chain was sequenced in a study of cytomegalovirus exposure and HLA in healthy donors. Findings and limits, study-wide: Productive rates of about 87% or about 30% were seen for most TCR beta V segments in an earlier analysis. Later analysis identified a missense DCLRE1C variant that was linked to TCR beta V- and J-gene trimming.

PCR was performed using 60 Vbeta and 13 Jbeta primers. Clones were sequenced by immunoSEQ multiplex PCR, and TCRdb holds only the in-frame ones, with some missing. The repertoire holds fewer than 200,000 clones, with 70% to 80% as singletons. Turning to this clone: What it binds is unknown.

Germline V CDR1 and CDR2: LGHNA, YSLEER. CDR3 length equals 15 residues. V was shortened by 6 bases and J by 0 bases, with 14 bases between the two germline ends. The chain has TRBV4-3 and TRBJ1-1; TRBD1 might be the D (5 bases). Input material: PBMCs. The sequence derives from a female donor in good health and CMV-seronegative. The CDR3 protein is CASSLSDRLNTEAFF. The CDR3 bases are TGCGCCAGCAGTCTATCCGACAGACTGAACACTGAAGCTTTCTTT.